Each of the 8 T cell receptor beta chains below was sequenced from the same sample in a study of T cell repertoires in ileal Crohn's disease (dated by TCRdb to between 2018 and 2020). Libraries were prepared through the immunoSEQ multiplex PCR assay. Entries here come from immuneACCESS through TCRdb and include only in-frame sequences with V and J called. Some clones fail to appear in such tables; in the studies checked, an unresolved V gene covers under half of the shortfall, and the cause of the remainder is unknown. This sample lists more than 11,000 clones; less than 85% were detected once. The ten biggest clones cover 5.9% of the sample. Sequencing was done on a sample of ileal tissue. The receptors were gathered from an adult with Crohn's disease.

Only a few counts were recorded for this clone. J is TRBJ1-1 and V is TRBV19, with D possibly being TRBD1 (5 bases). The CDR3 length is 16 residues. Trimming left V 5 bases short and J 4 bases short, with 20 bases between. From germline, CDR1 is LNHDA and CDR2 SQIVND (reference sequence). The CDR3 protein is CASSPDKLGRGTEAFF. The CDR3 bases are TGTGCCAGTAGTCCTGACAAGTTGGGTAGGGGCACTGAAGCTTTCTTT.

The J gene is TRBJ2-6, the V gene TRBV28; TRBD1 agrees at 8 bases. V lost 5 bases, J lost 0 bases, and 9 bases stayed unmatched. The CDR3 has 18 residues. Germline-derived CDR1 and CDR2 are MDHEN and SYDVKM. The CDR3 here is CASSPAGQGASGANVLTF. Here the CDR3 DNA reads TGTGCCAGCAGTCCCGCAGGACAGGGTGCCTCTGGGGCCAACGTCCTGACTTTC.

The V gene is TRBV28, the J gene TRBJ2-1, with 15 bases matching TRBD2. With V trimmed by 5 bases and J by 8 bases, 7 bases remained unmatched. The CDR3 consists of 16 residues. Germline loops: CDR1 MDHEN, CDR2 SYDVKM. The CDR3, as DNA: TGTGCCAGCAGTGCCGGACTAGCGGGGGGGCACTATGAGCAGTTCTTC. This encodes CASSAGLAGGHYEQFF. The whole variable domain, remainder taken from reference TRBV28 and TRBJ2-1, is DVKVTQSSRYLVKRTGEKVFLECVQDMDHENMFWYRQDPGLGLRLIYFSYDVKMKEKGDIPEGYSVSREKKERFSLILESASTNQTSMYLCASSAGLAGGHYEQFFGPGTRLTVL.

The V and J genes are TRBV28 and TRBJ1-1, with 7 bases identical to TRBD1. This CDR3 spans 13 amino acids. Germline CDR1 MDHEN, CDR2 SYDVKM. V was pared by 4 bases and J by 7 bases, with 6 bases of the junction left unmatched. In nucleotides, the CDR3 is TGTGCCAGCAGTTCCGGGACAGAAATTGAAGCTTTCTTT. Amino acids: CASSSGTEIEAFF.

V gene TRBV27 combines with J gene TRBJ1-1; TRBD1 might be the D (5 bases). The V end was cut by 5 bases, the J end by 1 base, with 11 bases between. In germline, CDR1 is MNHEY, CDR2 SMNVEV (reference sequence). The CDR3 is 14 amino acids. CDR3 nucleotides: TGTGCCAGCAGTCGTAGGGGCGCGAACACTGAAGCTTTCTTT. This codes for CASSRRGANTEAFF.

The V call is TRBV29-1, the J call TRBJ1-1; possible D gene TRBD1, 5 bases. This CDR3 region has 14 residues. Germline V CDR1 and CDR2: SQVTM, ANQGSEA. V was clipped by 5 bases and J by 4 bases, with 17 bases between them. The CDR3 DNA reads TGCAGCGTTACAGGTTCCACGGGGGGCACTGAAGCTTTCTTT. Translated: CSVTGSTGGTEAFF. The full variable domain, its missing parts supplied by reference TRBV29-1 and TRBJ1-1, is SAVISQKPSRDICQRGTSLTIQCQVDSQVTMMFWYRQQPGQSLTLIATANQGSEATYESGFVIDKFPISRPNLTFSTLTVSNMSPEDSSIYLCSVTGSTGGTEAFFGQGTRLTVV.

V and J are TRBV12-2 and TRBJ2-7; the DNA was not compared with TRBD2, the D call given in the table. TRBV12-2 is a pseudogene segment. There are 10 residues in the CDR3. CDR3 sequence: CASRLVEQYF. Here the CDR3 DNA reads TGTGCAAGTCGCTTAGTAGAGCAGTACTTC.

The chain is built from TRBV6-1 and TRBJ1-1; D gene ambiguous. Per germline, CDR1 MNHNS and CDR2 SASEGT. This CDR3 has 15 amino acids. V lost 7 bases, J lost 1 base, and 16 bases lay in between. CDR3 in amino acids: CASTLEGRENTEAFF. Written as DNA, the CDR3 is TGTGCCAGCACCCTAGAAGGGCGTGAGAACACTGAAGCTTTCTTT.